The 21 T cell receptor beta chains in this list originate from one sample, sequenced in a study of early T cells in non-severe SARS-CoV-2 infection. In TCRdb, the 5' RACE reads were re-called with MiXCR into one record per CDR3 protein. The sample has 70,000 to 75,000 distinct CDR3 sequences; around 12% are singletons. Material: whole blood. The receptors derive from an adult who was a healthcare worker with PCR-confirmed SARS-CoV-2 infection or an uninfected control (not recorded which).

The rearrangement links TRBV15 to TRBJ2-5, with D possibly matching TRBD2 (6 bases). The CDR3 totals 17 residues. Germline-derived CDR1 and CDR2 are LNHNV and YYDKDF (reference sequence). V lost 5 bases and J lost 0, with 19 bases in between. CDR3 DNA: TGTGCCACCAGCGGCGGTCAGGGAGGACCATACCAAGAGACCCAGTACTTC. It is translated as CATSGGQGGPYQETQYF.

In this sample, this clonotype turned up a few times. The J gene is TRBJ2-7, the V gene TRBV7-9; 11 positions match TRBD1. CDR1 is SEHNR and CDR2 is FQNEAQ in the germline V gene (reference sequence). Trimming removed 6 bases from V and 6 bases from J; junction bases left unmatched: 13. This CDR3 region has 16 residues. The CDR3 reads CASSPGPGQGVREQYF. The CDR3 DNA sequence: TGTGCCAGCAGTCCTGGGCCGGGACAGGGGGTTCGCGAGCAGTACTTC. Looking up the rest from reference TRBV7-9 and TRBJ2-7 gives the full variable domain: DTGVSQNPRHKITKRGQNVTFRCDPISEHNRLYWYRQTLGQGPEFLTYFQNEAQLEKSRLLSDRFSAERPKGSFSTLEIQRTEQGDSAMYLCASSPGPGQGVREQYFGPGTRLTVT.

CDR3 loop: CASSPVDRGVNSPLHF. The CDR3 DNA reads as TGTGCCAGCTCACCAGTGGACAGGGGCGTTAATTCACCCCTCCACTTT. This chain connects TRBV18 to TRBJ1-6; 9 bases match TRBD1. Germline loops: CDR1 KGHSH, CDR2 LQKENI. This CDR3 is built from 16 residues. The V segment lost 2 bases and the J segment 6 bases; nucleotides outside the gene matches: 5.

The CDR3 coding sequence is TGCAGCGTGATGACAGTGAACACTGAAGCTTTCTTT. Translated, it gives CSVMTVNTEAFF. The chain combines TRBV29-1 with TRBJ1-1, with D maybe TRBD1 (5 bases). The CDR3 totals 12 residues. Between the trimmed V and J ends, which lost 6 bases and 0 bases, there was a span of 8 bases. Germline V gene data show CDR1 as SQVTM and CDR2 as ANQGSEA.

This clonotype was observed many times. This chain connects TRBV29-1 to TRBJ1-5; possible D gene TRBD1, 5 bases. The CDR3 totals 14 residues. Looked up from germline, CDR1 is SQVTM and CDR2 is ANQGSEA. V was shortened by 3 bases and J by 2 bases, with 11 bases between the two germline ends. The CDR3 coding sequence is TGCAGCGTTGATGGGGGAGGGGGCAATCAGCCCCAGCATTTT. Translation: CSVDGGGGNQPQHF.

This clonotype was detected only a few times. The V call is TRBV4-1, the J call TRBJ2-3, with D perhaps TRBD1 (6 bases). With 2 bases removed from V and 3 bases from J, the gap between germline ends came to 12 bases. There are 15 residues in the CDR3. Germline CDR1 reads MGHRA; CDR2 reads YSYEKL. CDR3 in amino acids: CASSQTWTVTDTQYF. For the CDR3, the DNA is TGCGCCAGCAGCCAAACATGGACAGTAACAGATACGCAGTATTTT.

Concerning this clonotype itself: Being one base from a much bigger clone, this may be a read error. The chain carries TRBV18 and TRBJ2-3; TRBD2 matches 9 bases. CDR1 is KGHSH and CDR2 is LQKENI in the germline V gene. The CDR3 spans 15 residues. Here the CDR3 reads CATSPPSSGGDTQYF. DNA for the CDR3: TGTGCCACCTCACCACCGAGTAGCGGGGGAGATACGCAGTATTTT.

This clonotype was counted at least ten times. The chain carries TRBV18 and TRBJ2-7, with 9 bases that match TRBD1. The ends lost 6 bases at V and 1 base at J; junction bases unmatched: 4. The germline V gene has CDR1 KGHSH and CDR2 LQKENI. CDR3 length: 14 amino acids. The DNA of the CDR3 is TGTGCCAGCTCTCCCGGGACAGGGTCCTACGAGCAGTACTTC. This sequence encodes CASSPGTGSYEQYF.

This clonotype was seen a few times. This chain joins TRBV11-1 and TRBJ2-7; D unresolved. The germline gives CDR1 SGHAT, CDR2 FQDESV (reference sequence). This CDR3 has 13 residues. Trimming shortened V by 3 bases and J by 3 bases, and 9 bases separated the two germline ends. CDR3 coding DNA: TGTGCCAGCAGCTTCGGCTCGGGCTACGAGCAGTACTTC. Its translation is CASSFGSGYEQYF.

This clonotype has a count of ten or more. This chain uses TRBV12-3 or TRBV12-4 with TRBJ1-1; D gene uncertain. There are 13 residues in the CDR3. The V gene lost 3 bases and the J gene lost 1 base, with 6 bases spanning the gap. CDR3 nucleotides: TGTGCCAGCAGTTTTCAGCAGAACACTGAAGCTTTCTTT. Amino acid sequence: CASSFQQNTEAFF.

This chain joins TRBV19 and TRBJ1-2, with D unclear. Germline lookup yields CDR1 LNHDA and CDR2 SQIVND (reference sequence). Trimming removed 7 bases from V and 4 bases from J, with 10 bases in between. This CDR3 is 12 amino acids long. The CDR3 bases are TGTGCCAGTAACTCAGGTCCCTATGGCTACACCTTC. This sequence encodes CASNSGPYGYTF.

This clonotype has a handful of counts. The gene calls are TRBV11-2 and TRBJ1-3; D not certain. V gave up 1 base and J gave up 0 bases, with 7 bases separating them. The CDR3 is 15 amino acids. Germline V gives CDR1 SGHAT, CDR2 FQNNGV. CDR3 nucleotides: TGTGCCAGCAGCTTAGGCGGGTCCTCTGGAAACACCATATATTTT. Protein sequence: CASSLGGSSGNTIYF. The whole variable domain, filled in from reference TRBV11-2 and TRBJ1-3, reads EAGVAQSPRYKIIEKRQSVAFWCNPISGHATLYWYQQILGQGPKLLIQFQNNGVVDDSQLPKDRFSAERLKGVDSTLKIQPAKLEDSAVYLCASSLGGSSGNTIYFGEGSWLTVV.

This clonotype was seen ten or more times. V gene TRBV13 combines with J gene TRBJ2-1; D is perhaps TRBD1 or TRBD2 (5 bases each). Trimming stripped 2 bases from V and 1 base from J, with 9 bases between. The CDR3 length is 15 residues. The germline V gene encodes CDR1 PRHDT and CDR2 FYEKMQ (reference sequence). CDR3 loop: CASSLPGTSYNEQFF. DNA for the CDR3: TGTGCCAGCAGCTTACCCGGGACGTCCTACAATGAGCAGTTCTTC. The full variable domain, in which reference TRBV13 and TRBJ2-1 provide the parts outside the CDR3, is AAGVIQSPRHLIKEKRETATLKCYPIPRHDTVYWYQQGPGQDPQFLISFYEKMQSDKGSIPDRFSAQQFSDYHSELNMSSLELGDSALYFCASSLPGTSYNEQFFGPGTRLTVL.

This clonotype was counted at least ten times. V gene TRBV3-1 combines with J gene TRBJ1-6, with D hard to call. Germline CDR1 and CDR2: LGHDT and YNNKEL (reference sequence). This CDR3 has 15 amino acids. Trimming took off 4 bases at V and 11 bases at J, with 18 bases between the two ends. CDR3 DNA: TGTGCCAGCAGCCCCCAGGTGGGGTCAGCGACACCCCTCCACTTT. It encodes CASSPQVGSATPLHF.

By its share, this clonotype is medium-sized (0.01 to 0.1%). One junction end does not reproduce the germline sequence, and a read error may be involved. The chain combines TRBV7-7 with TRBJ2-7; D unclear. The CDR3 length is 13 residues. CDR1 and CDR2 from the germline V gene are SSHAT and FNYEAQ (reference sequence). CDR3 sequence reads: CASSFRHGDEQYF. The CDR3 DNA is TGTGCTAGCAGCTTCCGCCATGGGGACGAGCAGTACTTC. The whole variable domain, remainder taken from reference TRBV7-7 and TRBJ2-7, is GAGVSQSPRYKVTKRGQDVTLRCDPISSHATLYWYQQALGQGPEFLTYFNYEAQPDKSGLPSDRFSAERPEGSISTLTIQRTEQRDSAMYRCASSFRHGDEQYFGPGTRLTVT.

The chain uses TRBV11-2 and TRBJ2-3; 8 nucleotides align to TRBD2. This CDR3 comprises 16 residues. CDR1 is SGHAT and CDR2 is FQNNGV in the germline V gene. Trimming at V came to 5 bases and at J to 4 bases, leaving 11 bases not matched to a gene. The CDR3 DNA is TGTGCCAGCAGCCAGAACGGGGGGGCCCGGGCAGATACGCAGTATTTT. Its translation is CASSQNGGARADTQYF. The complete variable domain, with remaining parts taken from reference TRBV11-2 and TRBJ2-3, reads EAGVAQSPRYKIIEKRQSVAFWCNPISGHATLYWYQQILGQGPKLLIQFQNNGVVDDSQLPKDRFSAERLKGVDSTLKIQPAKLEDSAVYLCASSQNGGARADTQYFGPGTRLTVL.

This clonotype has ten or more counts. The CDR3 coding sequence is TGTGCCAGCAGGGGGGCCAACGTCCTGACTTTC. Translated: CASRGANVLTF. The chain employs TRBV9 and TRBJ2-6; no definite D call. CDR3 size: 11 residues. Trimming took 5 bases from V and 4 from J, leaving 1 base between them. Germline V gene data show CDR1 as SGDLS and CDR2 as YYNGEE.

This clonotype was counted ten times or more. The chain employs TRBV12-3 or TRBV12-4 and TRBJ2-3, with a tentative D call TRBD1 (7 bases). The CDR3 sequence is 15 residues long. V was shortened by 6 bases and J by 5 bases, with 18 bases between the two germline ends. The chain's CDR3 is CASRPGEGGKDTQYF. The CDR3 coding sequence is TGTGCCAGCAGACCGGGGGAAGGGGGCAAAGATACGCAGTATTTT.

The CDR3 DNA follows: TGTGCCAGCAGCTTAAAAGGGGATCTTCGAGGAGACTATAGCAATCAGCCCCAGCATTTT. Translation gives CASSLKGDLRGDYSNQPQHF. The chain is built from TRBV7-3 and TRBJ1-5; D might be TRBD1 (5 bases). CDR3 length equals 20 residues. CDR1 and CDR2 from the germline V gene are SGHTA and FQGTGA. Trimming stripped 1 base from V and 0 bases from J, with 22 bases between.

The chain couples TRBV29-1 to TRBJ2-2; no reliable D call. This CDR3 has 12 residues. CDR1 and CDR2 from the germline V gene are SQVTM and ANQGSEA. The V gene lost 3 bases and the J gene lost 7 bases, with 9 bases spanning the gap. In DNA form, the CDR3 reads TGCAGCGTTGAGATCGCTAGCGGGGAGCTGTTTTTT. This codes for CSVEIASGELFF.

The chain has TRBV13 and TRBJ2-1; 10 nucleotides align to TRBD2. This CDR3 is built from 13 residues. Trimming took 1 base from V and 15 from J; bases not matched to a gene: 6. Per germline, CDR1 PRHDT and CDR2 FYEKMQ (reference sequence). CDR3 residues: CASSLDLAGVMFF. DNA for the CDR3: TGTGCCAGCAGCTTAGACCTAGCGGGGGTTATGTTCTTC.